This T cell receptor beta chain was sequenced for a study of OX40 agonist ivuxolimab in advanced cancers. At the level of the study: Head and neck, renal cell, melanoma or hepatocellular carcinoma were the cancers that dose-escalation patients had. Study outcomes and limitations: Among the nonresponders, some also had low normalized T-cell clonal expansion.

Anyone with autoimmune disease history or systemic immunosuppression was excluded. Blood sampling was done at baseline, cycle 4 day 1, and cycle 7 day 1. Produced via immunoSEQ multiplex PCR; TCRdb's table is partial and in-frame only. The sample lists under 25,000 clones; about 90% were seen once. On this clone: Its target is not known. In the same sample, other DNA sequences code for this CDR3.

V was clipped by 6 bases and J by 5 bases; unmatched bases: 5. Germline V gene sequence: CDR1 MNHEY, CDR2 SVGAGI. This CDR3 has 15 amino acids. This receptor was taken from an adult with an advanced solid tumor such as melanoma, head and neck, liver or kidney cancer. The sequencing here drew on CD4+ or CD8+ T cells sorted from blood, taken in a trial of the OX40 agonist ivuxolimab. The rearrangement joins TRBV6-5 to TRBJ2-4; 12 nucleotides line up with TRBD2. Written as DNA, the CDR3 is TGTGCCAGCAGCAGGACTAGCGGGATTGAAAACATTCAGTACTTC. It is translated as CASSRTSGIENIQYF.